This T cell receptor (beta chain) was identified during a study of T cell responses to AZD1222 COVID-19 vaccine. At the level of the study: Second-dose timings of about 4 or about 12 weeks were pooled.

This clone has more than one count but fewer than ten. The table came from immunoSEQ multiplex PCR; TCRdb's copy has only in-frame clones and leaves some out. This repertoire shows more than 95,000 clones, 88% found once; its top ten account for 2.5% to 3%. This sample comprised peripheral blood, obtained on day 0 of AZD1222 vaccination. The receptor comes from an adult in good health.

This CDR3 reads CASSPERVPNTGELFF. CDR3 in DNA: TGTGCCAGCAGCCCCGAGCGGGTACCGAACACCGGGGAGCTGTTTTTT. The V and J genes are TRBV7-8 and TRBJ2-2; D possibly corresponds to TRBD2 (6 bases). Germline CDR1 and CDR2: SGHVS and FQNEAQ. Trimming cost V 5 bases and J 0 bases, with 13 bases left between them. This CDR3 region has 16 residues.